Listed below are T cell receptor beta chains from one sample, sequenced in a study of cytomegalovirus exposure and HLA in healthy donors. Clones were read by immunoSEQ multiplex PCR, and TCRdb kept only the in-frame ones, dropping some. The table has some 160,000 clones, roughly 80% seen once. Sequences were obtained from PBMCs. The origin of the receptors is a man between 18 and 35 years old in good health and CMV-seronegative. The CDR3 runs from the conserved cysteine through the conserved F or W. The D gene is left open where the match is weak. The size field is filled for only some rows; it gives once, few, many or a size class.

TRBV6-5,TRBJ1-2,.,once,CASSYSSAGVNYGYTF,TGTGCCAGCAGTTACTCGAGCGCAGGGGTTAACTATGGCTACACCTTC
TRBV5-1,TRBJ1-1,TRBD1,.,CASSPGQGNTEAFF,TGCGCCAGCAGCCCGGGACAGGGGAACACTGAAGCTTTCTTT
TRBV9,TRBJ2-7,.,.,CASSVGADSYEQYF,TGTGCCAGCAGCGTAGGTGCAGACTCCTACGAGCAGTACTTC
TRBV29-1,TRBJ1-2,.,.,CSVDWGVGYTF,TGCAGCGTTGATTGGGGGGTGGGCTACACCTTC
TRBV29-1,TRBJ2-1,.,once,CSVGRGGFYNEQFF,TGCAGCGTTGGCCGCGGGGGCTTCTACAATGAGCAGTTCTTC
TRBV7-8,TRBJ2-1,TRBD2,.,CATGTRNNEQFF,TGTGCCACCGGGACTAGAAACAATGAGCAGTTCTTC
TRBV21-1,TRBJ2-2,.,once,CASSTLTGGHNTGELFF,TGTGCCAGCAGCACTCTTACAGGGGGCCATAACACCGGGGAGCTGTTTTTT
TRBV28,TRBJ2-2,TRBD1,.,CAITRGTQNTGELFF,TGTGCCATCACCAGGGGGACGCAGAACACCGGGGAGCTGTTTTTT
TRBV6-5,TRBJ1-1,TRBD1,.,CASSLTGRTNTEAFF,TGTGCCAGCAGTCTGACAGGGAGGACGAACACTGAAGCTTTCTTT
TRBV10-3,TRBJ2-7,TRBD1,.,CAISEPPGQGSSYEQYF,TGTGCCATCAGTGAGCCTCCGGGACAGGGGAGCTCCTACGAGCAGTACTTC
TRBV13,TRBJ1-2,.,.,CASSLGGGGPAASGYTF,TGTGCCAGCAGCTTAGGCGGCGGCGGCCCCGCGGCTAGCGGCTACACCTTC
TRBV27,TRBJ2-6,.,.,CASSLAGLSGANVLTF,TGTGCCAGCAGTTTAGCCGGTCTCTCTGGGGCCAACGTCCTGACTTTC
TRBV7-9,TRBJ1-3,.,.,CASSPPDGHSGNTIYF,TGTGCCAGCAGCCCCCCAGACGGACACTCTGGAAACACCATATATTTT
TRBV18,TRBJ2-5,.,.,CASSPRTGRGETQYF,TGTGCCAGCTCACCAAGGACAGGGAGGGGAGAGACCCAGTACTTC
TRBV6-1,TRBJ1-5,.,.,CASRVSGNQPQHF,TGTGCCAGCAGGGTATCAGGGAATCAGCCCCAGCATTTT
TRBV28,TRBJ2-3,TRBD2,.,CASSSDVKRGLTDTQYF,TGTGCCAGCAGTTCGGACGTCAAGCGGGGGCTCACAGATACGCAGTATTTT
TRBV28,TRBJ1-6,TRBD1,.,CASSTDRVNSPLHF,TGTGCCAGCAGTACTGACAGGGTCAATTCACCCCTCCACTTT
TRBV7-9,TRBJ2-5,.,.,CASSPRAPSPQETQYF,TGTGCCAGCAGCCCAAGAGCCCCCTCGCCCCAAGAGACCCAGTACTTC
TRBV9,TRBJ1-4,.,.,CASSSRQDWREKLFF,TGTGCCAGCAGCTCAAGACAGGATTGGCGTGAAAAACTGTTTTTT
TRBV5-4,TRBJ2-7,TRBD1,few,CASSPDRYSYEQYF,TGTGCCAGCAGCCCGGACAGGTACTCCTACGAGCAGTACTTC
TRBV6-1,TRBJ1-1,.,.,CASTTSFAEAFF,TGTGCCAGCACCACTTCCTTCGCTGAAGCTTTCTTT
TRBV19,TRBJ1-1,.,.,CASSIEANTEAFF,TGTGCCAGTAGTATCGAAGCGAACACTGAAGCTTTCTTT
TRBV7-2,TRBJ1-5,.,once,CASSPGGAGQPQHF,TGTGCCAGCAGCCCGGGAGGGGCAGGTCAGCCCCAGCATTTT
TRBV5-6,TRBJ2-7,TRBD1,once,CASSSQGTYEQYF,TGTGCCAGCAGCTCACAGGGGACCTACGAGCAGTACTTC
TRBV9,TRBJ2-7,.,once,CASSLSPRRQLYEQYF,TGTGCCAGCAGCCTGTCCCCCCGGAGACAGTTATACGAGCAGTACTTC
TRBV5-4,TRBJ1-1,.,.,CASSLGQASTEAFF,TGTGCCAGCAGCTTGGGGCAGGCGAGCACTGAAGCTTTCTTT
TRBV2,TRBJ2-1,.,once,CASILTRRQYNEQFF,TGTGCCAGCATTCTTACACGGAGACAGTACAATGAGCAGTTCTTC
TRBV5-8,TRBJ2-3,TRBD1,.,CASSPGTGGFSDTQYF,TGTGCCAGCAGCCCCGGGACAGGGGGTTTTTCAGATACGCAGTATTTT
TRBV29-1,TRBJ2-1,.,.,CSVPDTYSYNEQFF,TGCAGCGTTCCGGACACATATTCCTACAATGAGCAGTTCTTC
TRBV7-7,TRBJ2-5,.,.,CASGGSYTETQYF,TGTGCCAGCGGGGGGTCATATACAGAGACCCAGTACTTC
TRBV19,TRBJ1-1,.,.,CASSISAEAFF,TGTGCCAGTAGTATTTCAGCGGAAGCTTTCTTT
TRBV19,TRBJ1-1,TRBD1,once,CASSIGTGGSTEAFF,TGTGCCAGTAGTATAGGGACAGGGGGAAGTACTGAAGCTTTCTTT
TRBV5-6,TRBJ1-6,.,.,CASSLGRGDSPLHF,TGTGCCAGCAGCTTGGGCAGGGGCGATTCACCCCTCCACTTT
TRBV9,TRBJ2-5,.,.,CASSVTEGTETQYF,TGTGCCAGCAGCGTCACGGAGGGGACGGAGACCCAGTACTTC
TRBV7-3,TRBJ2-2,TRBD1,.,CASRRDRVYGELFF,TGTGCCAGCAGAAGGGACAGGGTTTACGGGGAGCTGTTTTTT
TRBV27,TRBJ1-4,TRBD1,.,CASSTWTGMNEKLFF,TGTGCCAGCAGTACGTGGACAGGGATGAATGAAAAACTGTTTTTT
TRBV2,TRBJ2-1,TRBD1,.,CASRGRRNNEQFF,TGTGCCTCCAGGGGGCGTCGGAACAATGAGCAGTTCTTC
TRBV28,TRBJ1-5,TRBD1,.,CASRTTGQESQPQHF,TGTGCCAGCAGAACCACGGGACAGGAAAGTCAGCCCCAGCATTTT
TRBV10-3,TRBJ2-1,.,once,CAISNPPGEVIPSSYNEQFF,TGTGCCATCAGTAACCCTCCGGGGGAGGTAATTCCGAGCTCCTACAATGAGCAGTTCTTC
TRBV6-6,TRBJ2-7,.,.,CASSSTIERSSYEQYF,TGTGCCAGCAGCTCCACCATAGAAAGGAGCTCCTACGAGCAGTACTTC
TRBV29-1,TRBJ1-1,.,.,CSARRPLGTGEAFF,TGCAGCGCTCGCAGGCCACTGGGAACAGGTGAAGCTTTCTTT
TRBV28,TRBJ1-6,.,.,CASSSTMGSPLHF,TGTGCCAGCAGTTCAACCATGGGCTCACCCCTCCACTTT
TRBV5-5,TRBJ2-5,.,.,CASSLGVETQYF,TGTGCCAGCAGCTTGGGCGTAGAGACCCAGTACTTC
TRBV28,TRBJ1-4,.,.,CASSLLVGGFNEKLFF,TGTGCCAGCAGTTTATTAGTCGGGGGGTTTAATGAAAAACTGTTTTTT
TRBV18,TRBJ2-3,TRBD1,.,CASSFRTGTDTQYF,TGTGCCAGCTCATTTAGGACAGGGACAGATACGCAGTATTTT
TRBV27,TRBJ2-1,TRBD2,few,CASSLLGGTYNEQFF,TGTGCCAGCAGTTTATTGGGGGGGACTTACAATGAGCAGTTCTTC
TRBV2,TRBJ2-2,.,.,CASSAQGIRAGELFF,TGTGCCAGCAGCGCACAGGGAATACGGGCCGGGGAGCTGTTTTTT
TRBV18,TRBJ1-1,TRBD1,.,CASSPTQGAEAFF,TGTGCCAGCTCACCAACACAGGGGGCTGAAGCTTTCTTT
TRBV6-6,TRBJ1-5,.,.,CASRPGQYYSNQPQHF,TGTGCCAGCAGGCCAGGACAGTACTATAGCAATCAGCCCCAGCATTTT
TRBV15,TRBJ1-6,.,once,CATSRDYVTRPLHF,TGTGCCACCAGCAGAGATTATGTCACCAGACCCCTCCACTTT
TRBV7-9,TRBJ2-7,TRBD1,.,CASSRPGQIYEQYF,TGTGCCAGCAGCCGACCGGGACAGATCTACGAGCAGTACTTC
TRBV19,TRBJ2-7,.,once,CASSIAPGGKSSYEQYF,TGTGCCAGTAGTATAGCACCAGGAGGGAAGAGCTCCTACGAGCAGTACTTC
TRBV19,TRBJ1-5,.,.,CASSITDYSNQPQHF,TGTGCCAGTAGTATAACGGACTATAGCAATCAGCCCCAGCATTTT